The source of this T cell receptor beta chain is a study of T-cell memory formation after mild COVID-19. TCRdb itself ran the 5' RACE reads through MiXCR, one entry per CDR3 protein. The repertoire holds approximately 240,000 distinct CDR3 sequences, less than 20% seen once, with 3.5% in the top ten. The ends lost 5 bases at V and 8 bases at J; junction bases unmatched: 14. The germline gives CDR1 LNHDA, CDR2 SQIVND (reference sequence). The CDR3 length is 18 residues. Input material: PBMCs or a T cell subset sorted from them (not recorded which). This clonotype was sampled from a man between 18 and 35 years old who had mild COVID-19 (a few samples of this study predate the infection). Cell type and time point are not known. The chain joins TRBV19 to TRBJ2-2; 13 nucleotides align to TRBD2. The CDR3 reads CASSPFTAGTSGAGELFF. The CDR3 DNA reads TGTGCCAGTAGTCCTTTTACAGCCGGGACTAGCGGGGCTGGGGAGCTGTTTTTT.